This TCR beta chain was identified in a study of blood T cells in healthy people across ages. The CDR3 consists of 13 residues. Germline assignment: CDR1 SGHRS and CDR2 YFSETQ. Trimming stripped 3 bases from V and 4 bases from J, with 11 bases between. Total RNA amounts of at least 6 micrograms were extracted per sample. A J-beta primer mix and a sample-barcoded 5' primer were used in a second PCR of roughly 6 to 11 cycles. TCRdb used MiXCR to reprocess the 5' RACE reads, holding one entry per CDR3 protein. The sample includes about 640,000 distinct CDR3 sequences, 58% of them seen just once. Source material: blood. The TCR comes from a man between 60 and 75 years old in good health. The chain has TRBV5-1 and TRBJ2-7, with D perhaps matching TRBD1 or TRBD2 (6 bases each). The CDR3 nucleotides read TGCGCCAGCAGCTGGGGGGCGAGGTACGAGCAGTACTTC. It codes for CASSWGARYEQYF.